What follows describes a single T cell receptor beta chain. The antigen is undetermined. These data are taken from a study of T cells in localized non-small cell lung cancer. Study-wide findings and caveats: As only one tumor region underwent sequencing, heterogeneity remains possible.

Clones were sequenced by immunoSEQ multiplex PCR, and TCRdb holds only the in-frame ones, with some missing. Among tens of thousands of clones listed, under 90% were seen once. CDR3 size: 13 residues. V was clipped by 5 bases and J by 15 bases, with 20 bases between them. Germline V lookup: CDR1 MNHEY, CDR2 SVGAGI. This sequence was found in a woman between 35 and 75 years old with stage I lung adenocarcinoma. J is TRBJ1-5 and V is TRBV6-5; D gene ambiguous. This sample comprised peripheral blood, obtained before any cancer treatment. This CDR3 reads CASSPLDGAQRHF. The CDR3 nucleotides are TGTGCCAGCAGTCCATTGGACGGAGCACAGCGGCATTTT.